One T cell receptor beta chain is described in this entry. As processed by the authors: Amplification from reference gene primers served as the basis for estimated nucleated cell counts. Profiling relied on immunoSEQ multiplex PCR, and the TCRdb table lists in-frame clones only, not all of them. The D gene and trimming were derived from the DNA, and the V and J assignments and clone size from that table. The table lists over 150,000 clones, roughly nine tenths of them singletons. This specimen belongs to a study of blood T cell repertoires in COVID-19. Study as a whole: Both acute and convalescent COVID-19 samples were obtained from the United States, Italy and Spain. T cells, B-cell-depleted T cells, or PBMCs supplied cDNA or gDNA.

This CDR3 region has 16 residues. V was pared by 0 bases and J by 3 bases, with 7 bases of the junction left unmatched. CDR1 and CDR2 (germline): SGDLS, YYNGEE. The TCR was taken from a man in his 70s with active or convalescent COVID-19. Sequencing used peripheral blood. The chain has TRBV9 and TRBJ2-7, with 9 bases fitting TRBD2. The CDR3 DNA reads TGTGCCAGCAGCGTAGGCGGGGGGGCCGAGGGCTACGAGCAGTACTTC. Translation gives CASSVGGGAEGYEQYF.